The 21 T cell receptor beta chains below were found in one sample sequenced in a study of blood T cell repertoires in COVID-19. TCRdb's table, derived via immunoSEQ multiplex PCR, lists solely in-frame clones and lacks some. The sample lists a few hundred thousand clones; approximately 89% were seen once. Input material: peripheral blood. The receptor source for this set is a woman aged 55-70 years with COVID-19, enrolled during active disease.

V gene TRBV5-1 combines with J gene TRBJ2-7, with a possible D match to TRBD2 (7 bases). The germline gives CDR1 SGHRS, CDR2 YFSETQ. This CDR3 contains 14 residues. Trimming removed 0 bases from V and 5 bases from J, with 12 bases in between. Here the CDR3 reads CASSLEGGPNEQYF. Written as DNA, the CDR3 is TGCGCCAGCAGCTTGGAGGGGGGGCCCAACGAGCAGTACTTC.

A remark on this clone: Other DNA sequences in the sample encode the same CDR3. The DNA for the CDR3 is TGTGCCAGCAGCCGGACAGGGCCGGGAGAGACCCAGTACTTC. This gives the protein CASSRTGPGETQYF. The chain links TRBV5-6 to TRBJ2-5, with 8 positions matching TRBD1. CDR3 length: 14 amino acids. The J segment lost 4 bases and the V segment lost 4 bases, leaving 6 bases of the junction unmatched. Germline V gene lookup returns CDR1 SGHDT and CDR2 YYEEEE.

The rearrangement joins TRBV3-1 (or the pseudogene TRBV3-2) to TRBJ1-1; a possible D gene is TRBD1 (6 bases). The V end was cut by 4 bases, the J end by 5 bases, with 8 bases between. Germline V gene sequence: CDR1 LGHDT, CDR2 YNNKEL (reference sequence). The CDR3 runs to 12 residues. CDR3 coding DNA: TGTGCCAGCAGCCCAAGGGGGACTGAAGCTTTCTTT. It is translated as CASSPRGTEAFF.

This clone showed up just once. This chain connects TRBV5-1 to TRBJ2-5, with no clear D. The germline V and J ends were trimmed by 0 bases and 5 bases, with 14 bases remaining between them. The CDR3 is made up of 15 amino acids. Germline CDR1 is SGHRS and CDR2 is YFSETQ. The CDR3 DNA sequence: TGCGCCAGCAGCTTGGGGCCCCAGGATTCGGAGACCCAGTACTTC. This gives the protein CASSLGPQDSETQYF.

This chain links TRBV6-1 with TRBJ2-7; tentatively, D is TRBD2 (6 bases). V lost 4 bases to trimming and J lost 1 base, with 17 bases between them. Germline CDR1 MNHNS, CDR2 SASEGT. The CDR3 covers 16 residues. In DNA, the CDR3 is TGTGCCAGCAGTGGCGGCGGGGATGGGGCGTCCTACGAGCAGTACTTC. Translated: CASSGGGDGASYEQYF.

The rearrangement links TRBV27 to TRBJ1-6; 9 bases are a match to TRBD1. CDR1 is MNHEY and CDR2 is SMNVEV in the germline V gene (reference sequence). V lost 4 bases to trimming and J lost 13 bases; unmatched junction nucleotides: 5. This CDR3 is 13 amino acids long. The CDR3 here is CASSSRTGDPLHF. DNA of the CDR3: TGTGCCAGCAGTTCCCGGACAGGGGACCCCCTCCACTTT.

This sequence joins TRBV12-3 or TRBV12-4 and TRBJ1-2, with 9 bases identical to TRBD1. The CDR3 loop spans 13 amino acids. Losses at the gene ends were 6 bases for V and 12 bases for J; bases not matched to a gene: 11. The DNA for the CDR3 is TGTGCCAGCAGATCTACCGGGACAGGGATCCACACCTTC. This gives the protein CASRSTGTGIHTF.

This chain uses TRBV5-4 with TRBJ2-1; 8 nucleotides line up with TRBD2. With V trimmed by 1 base and J by 7 bases, 7 bases remained unmatched. The germline V gene encodes CDR1 SGHNT and CDR2 YYREEE (reference sequence). The CDR3 sequence is 15 residues long. The CDR3 reads CASSLQAGAENEQFF. The CDR3 DNA reads as TGTGCCAGCAGCTTGCAAGCGGGGGCAGAAAATGAGCAGTTCTTC.

V and J are TRBV15 and TRBJ1-2; 9 bases align to TRBD1. Germline-derived CDR1 and CDR2 are LNHNV and YYDKDF (reference sequence). There are 14 residues in the CDR3. V dropped 4 bases and J dropped 3; count of bases not matched to a gene: 3. CDR3 region: CATSMGTGHYGYTF. CDR3 in DNA: TGTGCCACCAGCATGGGGACAGGGCACTATGGCTACACCTTC.

V is TRBV5-1 and J is TRBJ1-1; D is undetermined. The germline CDR1 and CDR2 sequences are SGHRS and YFSETQ. There are 13 residues in the CDR3. Deletions cut 0 bases from V and 3 bases from J, with 6 bases between. CDR3 region: CASSLVADTEAFF. CDR3 coding DNA: TGCGCCAGCAGCTTGGTAGCAGACACTGAAGCTTTCTTT.

This chain uses TRBV11-2 with TRBJ1-1; the D is unclear. The CDR3 length is 15 residues. V dropped 3 bases and J dropped 1 base, with 12 bases sitting between them. CDR1 is SGHAT and CDR2 is FQNNGV in the germline V gene. The CDR3, as DNA: TGTGCCAGCAGCTTTAGACGGGCGGGGAACACTGAAGCTTTCTTT. Encoded protein: CASSFRRAGNTEAFF.

The V and J genes are TRBV4-1 and TRBJ1-5; TRBD1 matches 10 bases. V dropped 1 base and J dropped 1; count of bases not matched to a gene: 10. The CDR3 extends over 19 amino acids. Germline CDR1 and CDR2: MGHRA and YSYEKL. DNA of the CDR3: TGCGCCAGCAGCCAAGTGCCCGGGACAGGGGTAGGGAGCAATCAGCCCCAGCATTTT. Translated, it gives CASSQVPGTGVGSNQPQHF.

The chain uses TRBV2 and TRBJ2-1; 9 bases fit TRBD1. The CDR3 spans 19 residues. Per germline, CDR1 SNHLY and CDR2 FYNNEI. J was trimmed by 0 bases and V by 4 bases; bases with no gene match: 13. CDR3 coding DNA: TGTGCCAGCAGTGGGGACAGGGCAACCGAGGGGAGCTCCTACAATGAGCAGTTCTTC. Residues: CASSGDRATEGSSYNEQFF.

The chain links TRBV7-9 to TRBJ2-5; TRBD1 aligns across 9 bases. The CDR3 is 14 amino acids. With V trimmed by 6 bases and J by 2 bases, 4 bases remained unmatched. The germline gives CDR1 SEHNR, CDR2 FQNEAQ (reference sequence). CDR3 sequence (DNA): TGTGCCAGCAGGTCGACAGGGGGTCAAGAGACCCAGTACTTC. Translated: CASRSTGGQETQYF.

The V and J genes are TRBV7-2 and TRBJ1-3; D gene uncertain. Germline V lookup: CDR1 SGHTA, CDR2 FQGNSA. This CDR3 comprises 13 residues. Trimming removed 5 bases at V and 7 bases at J, with 12 bases between. The CDR3 region is CASSPAAPNTIYF. The CDR3 region has the DNA TGTGCCAGCAGCCCCGCAGCGCCCAACACCATATATTTT.

The chain couples TRBV9 to TRBJ1-3; 10 nucleotides match TRBD1. This CDR3 has 15 residues. J lost 7 bases, V lost 0 bases, and 4 bases had no gene match. Germline V gene sequence: CDR1 SGDLS, CDR2 YYNGEE. The CDR3 loop is CASSVGGTGANTIYF. The CDR3 nucleotides read TGTGCCAGCAGCGTAGGGGGGACAGGGGCCAACACCATATATTTT.

This sequence joins TRBV29-1 and TRBJ2-5, with D unclear. CDR1 and CDR2 (germline): SQVTM, ANQGSEA. The CDR3 has 11 amino acids. Trimming stripped 2 bases from V and 4 bases from J, with 5 bases between. The CDR3, as DNA: TGCAGCGTTGAATTGCGAGAGACCCAGTACTTC. This encodes CSVELRETQYF.

This chain joins TRBV20-1 and TRBJ2-7; D is ambiguous. Germline CDR1 DFQATT, CDR2 SNEGSKA (reference sequence). This CDR3 contains 14 residues. V gave up 3 bases and J gave up 2 bases, with 14 bases separating them. This chain's CDR3 is CSASSPRHAYEQYF. The CDR3 nucleotides are TGCAGTGCTAGTAGCCCTAGGCACGCCTACGAGCAGTACTTC.

The chain links TRBV11-3 to TRBJ1-5, with D perhaps TRBD1 (6 bases). The CDR3 sequence is 15 residues long. The germline CDR1 and CDR2 sequences are SGHNT and YENEEA. V lost 5 bases, J lost 5 bases, and 16 bases lay in between. The CDR3 loop reads CASSLKRSGDQPQHF. The CDR3 DNA reads as TGTGCCAGCAGCCTAAAGAGGTCAGGGGATCAGCCCCAGCATTTT.

This sequence joins TRBV9 and TRBJ2-3, with a weak D call TRBD2 (6 bases). The germline V gene encodes CDR1 SGDLS and CDR2 YYNGEE. V lost 4 bases, J lost 3 bases, and 15 bases lay in between. This CDR3 spans 15 amino acids. The CDR3: CASSPGTHSTDTQYF. DNA of the CDR3: TGTGCCAGCAGCCCGGGGACTCACAGTACAGATACGCAGTATTTT.

This clone was found a few times. The chain recombines TRBV30 with TRBJ2-7; no reliable D call. Germline V lookup: CDR1 GTSNPN, CDR2 SVGIG (reference sequence). The V gene lost 2 bases and the J gene lost 0 bases, with 2 bases spanning the gap. There are 11 residues in the CDR3. The CDR3 DNA is TGTGCCTGGAGTTACTCCTACGAGCAGTACTTC. As protein: CAWSYSYEQYF.